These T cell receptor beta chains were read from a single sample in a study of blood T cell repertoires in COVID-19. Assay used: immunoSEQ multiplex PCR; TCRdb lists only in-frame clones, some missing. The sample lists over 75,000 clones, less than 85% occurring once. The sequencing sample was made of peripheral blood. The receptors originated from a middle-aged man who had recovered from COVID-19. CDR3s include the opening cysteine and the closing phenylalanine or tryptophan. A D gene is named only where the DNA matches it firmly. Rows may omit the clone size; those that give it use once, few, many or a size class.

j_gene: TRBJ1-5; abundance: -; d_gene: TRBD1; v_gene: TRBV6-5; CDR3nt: TGTGCCAGCGGGACAGCCGGACGAAATCAGCCCCAGCATTTT; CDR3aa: CASGTAGRNQPQHF
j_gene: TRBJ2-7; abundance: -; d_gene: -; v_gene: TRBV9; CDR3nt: TGTGCCAGCAATGATGGGGACTCCAACTACGAGCAGTACTTC; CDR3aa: CASNDGDSNYEQYF
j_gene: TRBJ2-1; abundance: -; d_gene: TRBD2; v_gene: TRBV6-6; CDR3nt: TGTGCCAGCAGGCACGCCGGGACTAGTAATGAGCAGTTCTTC; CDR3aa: CASRHAGTSNEQFF
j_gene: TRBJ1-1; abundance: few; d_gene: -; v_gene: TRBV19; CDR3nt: TGTGCCAGTAGTCCCCGGGGGTTTGTGGCTTTCTTT; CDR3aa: CASSPRGFVAFF
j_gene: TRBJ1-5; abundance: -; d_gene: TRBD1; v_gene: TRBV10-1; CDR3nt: TGCGCCAGCAGTGAGTCAGACAGGGAAAATCAGCCCCAGCATTTT; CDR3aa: CASSESDRENQPQHF
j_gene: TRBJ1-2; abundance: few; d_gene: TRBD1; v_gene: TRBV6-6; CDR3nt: TGTGCCAGCAGTCGTGACAGGGACCTCCTCTATGGCTACACCTTC; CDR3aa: CASSRDRDLLYGYTF
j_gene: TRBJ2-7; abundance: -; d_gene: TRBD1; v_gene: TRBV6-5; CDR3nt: TGTGCCAGCAGGCGCGGACAGGGGATCAGGTACGAGCAGTACTTC; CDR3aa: CASRRGQGIRYEQYF
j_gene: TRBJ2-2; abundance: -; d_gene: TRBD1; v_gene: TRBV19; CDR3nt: TGTGCCAGTAAGATGGGGGACAGAATTAACACCGGGGAGCTGTTTTTT; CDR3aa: CASKMGDRINTGELFF
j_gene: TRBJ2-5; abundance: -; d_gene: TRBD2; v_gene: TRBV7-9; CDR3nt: TGTGCCAGCAGCTTACCTTTAGCGGGAGGAGAGACCCAGTACTTC; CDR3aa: CASSLPLAGGETQYF
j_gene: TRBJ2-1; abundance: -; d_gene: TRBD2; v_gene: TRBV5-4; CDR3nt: TGTGCCAGCAGCTCTCCACTAGCGGGAAGCTCCTACAATGAGCAGTTCTTC; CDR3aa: CASSSPLAGSSYNEQFF
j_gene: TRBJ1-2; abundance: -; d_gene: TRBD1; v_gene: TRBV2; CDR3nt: TGTGCCAGCAGTACAATACGGACAGGGGGGAACTATGGCTACACCTTC; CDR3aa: CASSTIRTGGNYGYTF
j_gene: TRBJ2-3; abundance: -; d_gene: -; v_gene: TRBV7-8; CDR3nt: TGTGCCAGCAGCTTAGCTGAAGCCACAGATACGCAGTATTTT; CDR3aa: CASSLAEATDTQYF
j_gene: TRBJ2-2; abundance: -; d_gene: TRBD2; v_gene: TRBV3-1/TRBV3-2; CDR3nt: TGTGCCAGCAGCCAGACCGCTTCCGGGACTAGCGGGAGAAGGGCCGGGGAGCTGTTTTTT; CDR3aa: CASSQTASGTSGRRAGELFF
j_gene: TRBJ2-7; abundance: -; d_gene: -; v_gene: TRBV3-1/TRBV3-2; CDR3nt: TGTGCCAGCAGCCAAAGGGGATCCCTCTACGAGCAGTACTTC; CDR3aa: CASSQRGSLYEQYF
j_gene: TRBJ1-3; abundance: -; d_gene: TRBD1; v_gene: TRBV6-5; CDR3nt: TGTGCCAGCAGCCTAACCGGGACAGATCGAAACACCATATATTTT; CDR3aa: CASSLTGTDRNTIYF
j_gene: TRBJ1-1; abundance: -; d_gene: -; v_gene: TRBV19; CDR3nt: TGTGCCAGTACCACCCTCGACAGATTGTACACTGAAGCTTTCTTT; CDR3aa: CASTTLDRLYTEAFF
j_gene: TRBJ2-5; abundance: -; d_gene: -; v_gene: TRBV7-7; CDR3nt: TGTGCCAGCAGCTTCGGGAACAGCCAAGAGACCCAGTACTTC; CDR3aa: CASSFGNSQETQYF
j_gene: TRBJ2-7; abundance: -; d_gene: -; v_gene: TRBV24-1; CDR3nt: TGTGCCACCAGTCTAGCGACCAGCCTATACGAGCAGTACTTC; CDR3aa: CATSLATSLYEQYF
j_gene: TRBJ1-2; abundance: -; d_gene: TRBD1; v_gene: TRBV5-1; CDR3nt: TGCGCCAGCAGCTTCGGACAGGGGGTTAACTATGGCTACACCTTC; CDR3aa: CASSFGQGVNYGYTF
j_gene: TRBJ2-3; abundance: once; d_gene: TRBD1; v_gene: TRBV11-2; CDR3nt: TGTGCCAGCGGGACAGGTAATACGCAGTATTTT; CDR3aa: CASGTGNTQYF
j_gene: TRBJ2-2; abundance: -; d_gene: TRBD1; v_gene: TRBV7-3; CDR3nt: TGTGCCAGCAGCCCTCAGGGACAGGGGAACACCGGGGAGCTGTTTTTT; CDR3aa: CASSPQGQGNTGELFF
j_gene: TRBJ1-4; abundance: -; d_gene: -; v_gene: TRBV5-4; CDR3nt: TGTGCCAGCAGTCCCGGGGGGGGTAATGAAAAACTGTTTTTT; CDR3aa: CASSPGGGNEKLFF
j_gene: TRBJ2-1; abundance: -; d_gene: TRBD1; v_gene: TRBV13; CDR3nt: TGTGCCAGCAGGCCTACAGGGGGCAATGAGCAGTTCTTC; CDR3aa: CASRPTGGNEQFF
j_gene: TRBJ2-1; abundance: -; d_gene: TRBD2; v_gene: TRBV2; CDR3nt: TGTGCCAGCAGTGAAGTACTAGCGGGAGGGGAGCAGTTCTTC; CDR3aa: CASSEVLAGGEQFF
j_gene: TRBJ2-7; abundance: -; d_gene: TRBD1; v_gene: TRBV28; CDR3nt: TGTGCCAGCAGTTTTGGGGCAGGGGGCTACGAGCAGTACTTC; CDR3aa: CASSFGAGGYEQYF
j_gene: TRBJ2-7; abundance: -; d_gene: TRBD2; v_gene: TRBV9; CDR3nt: TGTGCCAGCAGCGCGGAGGGAGGACTAGCGGGGTCCTACGAGCAGTACTTC; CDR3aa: CASSAEGGLAGSYEQYF
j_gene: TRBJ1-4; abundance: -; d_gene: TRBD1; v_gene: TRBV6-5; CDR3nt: TGTGCCAGCAGACTCGACAGGGCTAATGAAAAACTGTTTTTT; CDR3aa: CASRLDRANEKLFF
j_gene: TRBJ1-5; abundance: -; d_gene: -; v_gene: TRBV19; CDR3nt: TGTGCCAGTAGTTCAGATCGAGGGAGCAATCAGCCCCAGCATTTT; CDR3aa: CASSSDRGSNQPQHF
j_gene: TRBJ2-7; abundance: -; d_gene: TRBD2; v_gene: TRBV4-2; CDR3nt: TGTGCCAGCAGCCAACTGAGCAGCGGGGGGGTATCCTACGAGCAGTACTTC; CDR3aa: CASSQLSSGGVSYEQYF
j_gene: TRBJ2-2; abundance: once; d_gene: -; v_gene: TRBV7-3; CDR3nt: TGTGCCAGCAGCTCCCCCACATCCGCGAACACCGGGGAGCTGTTTTTT; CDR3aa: CASSSPTSANTGELFF
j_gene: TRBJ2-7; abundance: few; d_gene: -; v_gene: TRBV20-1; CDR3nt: TGCAGTGCTAGTTTTACCGGGTCCGAGCAGTACTTC; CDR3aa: CSASFTGSEQYF
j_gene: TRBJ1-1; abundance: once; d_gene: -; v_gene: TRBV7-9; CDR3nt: TGTGCCAGCAGCTTAGATTCCGCGTCCGAAGCTTTCTTT; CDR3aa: CASSLDSASEAFF
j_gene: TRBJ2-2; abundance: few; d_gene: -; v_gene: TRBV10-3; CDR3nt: TGTGCCATCAGATGGACAGAACCCACCGGGGAGCTGTTTTTT; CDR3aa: CAIRWTEPTGELFF
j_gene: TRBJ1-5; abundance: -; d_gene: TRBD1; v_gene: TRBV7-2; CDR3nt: TGTGCCAGCAGCTTCGGGACAGGTAGCAATCAGCCCCAGCATTTT; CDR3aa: CASSFGTGSNQPQHF
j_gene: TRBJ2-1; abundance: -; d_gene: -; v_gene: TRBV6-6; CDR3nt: TGTGCCAGCAGTTGGACTAACACGGAACACAATGAGCAGTTCTTC; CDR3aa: CASSWTNTEHNEQFF
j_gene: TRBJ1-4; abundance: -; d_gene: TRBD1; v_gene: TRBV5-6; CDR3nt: TGTGCCAGCAGCAGGACAGGGGGCGACGAAAAACTGTTTTTT; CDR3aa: CASSRTGGDEKLFF
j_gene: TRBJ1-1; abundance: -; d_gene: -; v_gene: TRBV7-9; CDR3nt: TGTGCCAGCAGCTTAACCCGACAGGCTTTCTTT; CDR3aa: CASSLTRQAFF
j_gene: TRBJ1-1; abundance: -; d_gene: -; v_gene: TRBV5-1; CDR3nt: TGCGCCAGCAGCTTTACGGGACAGAACACTGAAGCTTTCTTT; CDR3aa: CASSFTGQNTEAFF
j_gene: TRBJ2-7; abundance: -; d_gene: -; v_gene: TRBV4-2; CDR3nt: TGTGCCAGCAGCCAAGACAGTAACTCCTACGAGCAGTACTTC; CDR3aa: CASSQDSNSYEQYF
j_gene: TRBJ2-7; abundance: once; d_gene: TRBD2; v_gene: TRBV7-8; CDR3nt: TGTGCCAGCAGCTTACAATCGGGGGGTAACTACGAGCAGTACTTC; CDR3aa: CASSLQSGGNYEQYF
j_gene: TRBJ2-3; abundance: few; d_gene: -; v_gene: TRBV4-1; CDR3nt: TGCGCCAGCAGCCAAGATCTCTCGGGGACAGATACGCAGTATTTT; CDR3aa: CASSQDLSGTDTQYF
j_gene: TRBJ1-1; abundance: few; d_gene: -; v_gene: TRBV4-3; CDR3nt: TGCGCCAGCAGCCAAGGTGCAGGAATTGGGACAACCAACACTGAAGCTTTCTTT; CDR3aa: CASSQGAGIGTTNTEAFF
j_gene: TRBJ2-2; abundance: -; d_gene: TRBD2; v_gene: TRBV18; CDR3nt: TGTGCCAGCTCACCCACTACAAGACTAGCGGGAGAGACCGGGGAGCTGTTTTTT; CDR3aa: CASSPTTRLAGETGELFF
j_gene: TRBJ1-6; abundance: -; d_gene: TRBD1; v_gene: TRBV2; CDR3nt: TGTGCCAGCAGTCGACAGGGAAAGGGTAATTCACCCCTCCACTTT; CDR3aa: CASSRQGKGNSPLHF
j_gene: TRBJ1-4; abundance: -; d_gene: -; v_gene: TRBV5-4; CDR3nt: TGTGCCAGCAGCCGAGGGCCATCCACAGACGAAAAACTGTTTTTT; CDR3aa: CASSRGPSTDEKLFF